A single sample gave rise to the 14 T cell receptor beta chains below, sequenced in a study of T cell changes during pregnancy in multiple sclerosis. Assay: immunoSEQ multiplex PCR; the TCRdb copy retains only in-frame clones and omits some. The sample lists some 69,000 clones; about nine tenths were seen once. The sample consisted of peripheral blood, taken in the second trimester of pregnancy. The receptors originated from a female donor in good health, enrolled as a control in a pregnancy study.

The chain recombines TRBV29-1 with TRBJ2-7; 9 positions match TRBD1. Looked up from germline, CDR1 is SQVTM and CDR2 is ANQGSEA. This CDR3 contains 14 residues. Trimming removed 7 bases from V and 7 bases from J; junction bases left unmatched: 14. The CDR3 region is CSAESQGAGSEQYF. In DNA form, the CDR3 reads TGCAGCGCCGAATCACAGGGGGCTGGGTCGGAGCAGTACTTC.

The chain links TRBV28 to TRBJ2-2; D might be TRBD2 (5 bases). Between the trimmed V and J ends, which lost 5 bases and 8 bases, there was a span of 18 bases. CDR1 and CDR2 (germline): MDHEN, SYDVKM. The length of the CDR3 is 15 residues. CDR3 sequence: CASSPKRRYYGELFF. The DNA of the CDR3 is TGTGCCAGCAGTCCAAAGCGGAGGTATTATGGGGAGCTGTTTTTT.

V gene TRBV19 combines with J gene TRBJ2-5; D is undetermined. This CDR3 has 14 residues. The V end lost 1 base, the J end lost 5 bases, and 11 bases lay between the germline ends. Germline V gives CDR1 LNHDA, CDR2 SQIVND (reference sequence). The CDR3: CASSIGGSPETQYF. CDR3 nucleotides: TGTGCCAGTAGTATAGGCGGATCCCCCGAGACCCAGTACTTC.

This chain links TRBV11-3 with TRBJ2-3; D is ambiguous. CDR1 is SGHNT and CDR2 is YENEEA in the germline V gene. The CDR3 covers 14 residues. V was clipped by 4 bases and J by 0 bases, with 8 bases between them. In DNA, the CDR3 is TGTGCCAGCAGCTCGGCGGCTAGCACAGATACGCAGTATTTT. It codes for CASSSAASTDTQYF.

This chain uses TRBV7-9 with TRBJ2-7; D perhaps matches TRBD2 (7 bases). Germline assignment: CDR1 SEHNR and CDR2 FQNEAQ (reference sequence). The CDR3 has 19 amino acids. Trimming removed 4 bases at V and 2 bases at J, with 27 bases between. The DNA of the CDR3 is TGTGCCAGCAGCTCTAAGGGGGGGGACGGGCGGGTACTACCCTACGAGCAGTACTTC. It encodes CASSSKGGDGRVLPYEQYF.

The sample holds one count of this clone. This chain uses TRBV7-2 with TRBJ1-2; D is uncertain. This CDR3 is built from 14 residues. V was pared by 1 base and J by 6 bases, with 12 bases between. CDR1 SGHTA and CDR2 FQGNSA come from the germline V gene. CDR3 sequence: CASSLGVRQNGYTF. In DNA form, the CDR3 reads TGTGCCAGCAGCTTAGGAGTCAGACAAAATGGCTACACCTTC.

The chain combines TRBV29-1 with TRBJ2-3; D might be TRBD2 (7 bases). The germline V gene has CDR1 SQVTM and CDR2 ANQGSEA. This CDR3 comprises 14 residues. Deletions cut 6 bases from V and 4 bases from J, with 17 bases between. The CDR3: CSVRGGIVSDTQYF. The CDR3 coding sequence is TGCAGCGTGAGGGGGGGGATAGTATCAGATACGCAGTATTTT.

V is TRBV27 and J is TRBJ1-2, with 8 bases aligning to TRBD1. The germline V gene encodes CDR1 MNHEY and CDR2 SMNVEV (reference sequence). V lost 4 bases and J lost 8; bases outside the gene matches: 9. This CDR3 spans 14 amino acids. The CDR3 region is CASSSTDRGWGYTF. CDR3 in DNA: TGTGCCAGCAGTTCAACAGACAGGGGATGGGGCTACACCTTC.

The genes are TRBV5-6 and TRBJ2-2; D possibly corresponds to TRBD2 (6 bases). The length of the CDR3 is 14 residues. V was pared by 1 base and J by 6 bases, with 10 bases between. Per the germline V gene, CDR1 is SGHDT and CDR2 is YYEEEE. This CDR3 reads CASSLIGRPGELFF. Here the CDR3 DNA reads TGTGCCAGCAGCTTGATCGGGAGACCCGGGGAGCTGTTTTTT.

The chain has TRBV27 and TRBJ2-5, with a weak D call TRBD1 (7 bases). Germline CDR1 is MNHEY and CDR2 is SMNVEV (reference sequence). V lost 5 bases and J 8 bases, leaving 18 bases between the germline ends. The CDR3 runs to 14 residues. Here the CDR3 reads CASSHRQGLFTQYF. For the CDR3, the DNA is TGTGCCAGCAGTCACCGACAGGGACTCTTCACCCAGTACTTC.

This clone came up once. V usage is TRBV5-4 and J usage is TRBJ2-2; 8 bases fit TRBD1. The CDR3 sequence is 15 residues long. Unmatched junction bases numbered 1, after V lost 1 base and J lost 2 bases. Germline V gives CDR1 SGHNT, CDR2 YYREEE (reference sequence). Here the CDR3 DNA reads TGTGCCAGCAGCTTGCAGGGGGCCAACACCGGGGAGCTGTTTTTT. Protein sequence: CASSLQGANTGELFF.

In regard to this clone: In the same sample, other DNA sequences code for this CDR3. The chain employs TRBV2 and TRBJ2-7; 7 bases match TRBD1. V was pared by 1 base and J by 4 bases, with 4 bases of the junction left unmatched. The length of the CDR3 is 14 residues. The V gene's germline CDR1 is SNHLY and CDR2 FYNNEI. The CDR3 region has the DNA TGTGCCAGCAGTGAAGAGGGGGCGGGTTACGAGCAGTACTTC. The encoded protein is CASSEEGAGYEQYF.

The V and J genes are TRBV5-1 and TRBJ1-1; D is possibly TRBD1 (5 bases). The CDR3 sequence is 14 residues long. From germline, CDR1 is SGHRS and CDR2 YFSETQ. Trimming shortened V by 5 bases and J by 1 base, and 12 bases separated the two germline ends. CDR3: CASRGTRENTEAFF. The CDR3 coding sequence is TGCGCCAGCAGAGGGACTCGCGAGAACACTGAAGCTTTCTTT.

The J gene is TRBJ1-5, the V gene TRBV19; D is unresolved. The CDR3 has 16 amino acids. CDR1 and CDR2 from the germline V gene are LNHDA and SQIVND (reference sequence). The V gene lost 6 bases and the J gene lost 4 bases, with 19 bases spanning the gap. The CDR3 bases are TGTGCCAGTAGCCGGTCCCCCGAGGTCCGGAATCAGCCCCAGCATTTT. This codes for CASSRSPEVRNQPQHF.